This TCR beta chain came from a study of blood T cells in healthy people across ages (dated by TCRdb to 2015 to 2017). Concerning the study at large: In model experiments, roughly one uniquely barcoded TCR beta cDNA molecule per two T cells was captured by template switching. Using deep sequencing normalized with unique cDNA molecular identifiers, the study measured how TCR beta repertoire diversity changes with age. The donors were split into four age groups: young (average around 15 years), middle-aged (roughly 39), aged (62) and long-lived (more than 80). Using the same blood draw, the study looked at two additional independent replicas of 1 million unique cDNA reads for two donors, one aged 18 to 30 and the other aged 80 or older. Study-wide findings and limitations: Compared with the aged group, more naive CD4+ T cells, fewer expanded clones and increased TCR diversity were shown by the long-lived group, suggesting age selection. Because donor CMV infection status was unknown, age-related changes in expanded clonotypes were potentially confounded. There was a strong correlation between observed TCR beta diversity and the percentage of naive T cells measured by flow cytometry. Bulk unsorted PBMC profiling prevented conclusive comparison of naive and antigen-experienced compartments. Estimates of total diversity based on one million sequenced T cells were considered lower bounds and underestimates. Observed TCR beta diversity per million T cells fell roughly linearly with age, and a significant reduction was already apparent by age about 43.

Systemically healthy Caucasian individuals from Russia, 39 in total and aged about 6 to 100 years, were included as donors. Roughly 9.5 milliliters of peripheral blood were drawn from each donor into EDTA-treated Vacutainer tubes. Ficoll-Paque density-gradient centrifugation was used to isolate PBMCs, with at least 6 million obtained per sample. Trizol reagent was used to extract total RNA from PBMCs, with at least 5 micrograms per sample. For every donor, an aliquot of PBMCs went through flow cytometry to measure the percentages of naive CD45RAhigh/CD27high T cells. The CDR3 runs 15 residues from the cysteine to the phenylalanine. Just the 45-base CDR3 DNA is kept, in frame starting at base 1. The germline V gene (reference sequence) sets CDR1 to LGHDT and CDR2 to YNNKEL. After removal of 1 base from V and 4 bases from J, the junction retains 1 base not matched to a gene. Libraries were constructed by 5' RACE. TCRdb lists the instrument as Illumina HiSeq 2500. A second PCR of roughly 7 to 11 cycles was performed with a sample-barcoded 5' primer and a J-beta primer mix. A unique molecular identifier was introduced onto each TCR beta cDNA molecule by a template-switch 5' adaptor carrying 12 random nucleotides. Each sample yielded at least 3 million CDR3-containing paired-end reads. First-strand cDNA was synthesized from all RNA with the Mint cDNA synthesis kit, primed by a TRBC-specific oligonucleotide. Following uracil-DNA glycosylase treatment, a first 18-cycle PCR with universal primers M1SS and BC2_uni_R was performed on all cDNA. In the paper's pipeline: For normalization, 1 million high-quality reads, each with a distinct molecular identifier, were randomly selected from each sample. Reads sharing molecular identifiers were discarded rather than binned into consensus sequences. MiTCR, set to a Q25 quality threshold and the strictest error-elimination algorithm, was used for CDR3 identification, clonotype clustering and error correction. Lower-bound total TCR beta diversity was estimated with a nonparametric unseen species model using Euler transformation. The public reads were reprocessed in TCRdb via fastp at Q25 and MiXCR, keeping in-frame beta chains. Each record represents a unique CDR3 protein, reported with the most common genes and DNA among its rows. None of the V and J calls come from the authors' own analysis; TCRdb made them. The sample table holds over 700,000 distinct CDR3 sequences, of which around 25% were seen once. The ten largest clones represent just under 9.5% of the sample.

Comments on this clonotype: What this receptor recognizes is not known. Base-call qualities are not available, and no considerably larger clone is one nucleotide away.

The sample also formed part of further work on T cells of mothers and their children. The second study reports: Nine systemically healthy Caucasian individuals, comprising three mothers and their six children, were included as donors. cDNA synthesis used all of the extracted RNA, with approximately 1.4 ug of RNA in each 15 ul reaction. In the second PCR, the M1S primer added sample barcodes and 2-4 random nucleotides. Over 10 million TCR beta CDR3 reads came from each mother, compared with 2.5 million to 3.5 million reads from each child. Thymic selection shapes the output of TCR recombination in a similar way in related and unrelated pairs, and inherited differences have a minor effect. Normalized repertoire overlap in related mother-child pairs was always slightly higher than in unrelated mother-child pairs, but the difference was never significant. Persistent microchimeric T cell clones were not detected, at a sensitivity of 85 to 100 clones per million clonotypes. To look for features that set related mother-child pairs apart from unrelated individuals, the researchers ran deep NGS to compare the TCR beta repertoires of mothers and children. The mean age was about 40 +/- 4 years for the mothers and approximately 11 +/- 4 years for the children. After adapter ligation was performed with NEBNext reagents, the libraries were sequenced on an Illumina HiSeq 2000 with 100+100 nt paired-end reads. To avoid cross-contamination, the mother libraries and the child libraries were prepared a month apart and sequenced in separate runs. Between roughly 500,000 and 2,100,000 distinct TCR beta clonotypes were identified per donor. Naive TCR beta clonotypes were estimated from low-frequency clonotypes matched to each donor's FACS-determined naive share, without sorting.

Specimen: blood. This receptor was taken from a boy aged 5-17 years in good health. This receptor chain uses TRBV3-1 and TRBJ2-5, and TRBD2 matches 12 of the central bases. The DNA sequence is as follows: TGTGCCAGCAGCCAAGCGGGACTAGCGGGAGAGACCCAGTACTTC. This codes for CASSQAGLAGETQYF.